The sample holds a few counts of the clone carrying this T cell receptor (beta chain). Its specificity is unknown. Germline CDR1 SEHNR, CDR2 FQNEAQ (reference sequence). This CDR3 has 12 residues. The source of the sample is a study of T cell repertoires in cytomegalovirus infection. Turning to the study itself: Signatures in public TCR beta sequences pointed to both CMV infection and matching HLA type.

TCRdb reprocessed the reads with MiXCR, giving one entry per CDR3 protein. Of roughly 800,000 distinct CDR3 sequences listed, about 29% are singletons. Study findings and constraints: Accumulated public TCR beta family frequency recognized individuals carrying CMV together with the relevant HLA. HLA-C-restricted, CMV-specific TCR beta clonotypes were dominant ex vivo.

This sample comprised cultured CD8+ T cells from PBMCs, obtained from culture after CMV antigen stimulation. The TCR comes from a human donor in good health (CMV status not recorded). Some clones in this sample may be carry-over from other donors' samples. The chain recombines TRBV7-9 with TRBJ2-5; possible D gene TRBD2, 6 bases. CDR3: CAGGNLQETQYF. CDR3 sequence (DNA): TGTGCGGGGGGAAACCTTCAAGAGACCCAGTACTTC.